A selection of T cell receptor beta chains follows, all from one sample in a study of T-cell memory formation after mild COVID-19. TCRdb processed the 5' RACE reads anew with MiXCR; each CDR3 protein has one entry. The table shows approximately 7,400 distinct CDR3 sequences, with roughly a third occurring only once. The sequenced material came from PBMCs or a T cell subset sorted from them (not recorded which). The receptors stem from an adult woman who had mild COVID-19 (a few samples of this study predate the infection). Cell type and time point are not known. CDR3s include the opening cysteine and the closing phenylalanine or tryptophan. The order of the fields is CDR3 protein, CDR3 DNA, CDR3 length, J gene, clone size, V gene, D gene. A D gene is named only where the DNA matches it firmly. Some rows mark clone size as missing; the rest say once, few, many or name a class of expanded clone.

cdr3_aa: CASRASSEAFF
cdr3_nt: TGTGCCAGCAGGGCTTCGTCTGAAGCTTTCTTT
cdr3_length: 11
j_call: TRBJ1-1
clone_size: .
v_call: TRBV2
d_call: .

cdr3_aa: CASSSWRGLQETQYF
cdr3_nt: TGCGCCAGCAGCTCATGGCGGGGTCTCCAAGAGACCCAGTACTTC
cdr3_length: 15
j_call: TRBJ2-5
clone_size: many
v_call: TRBV5-1
d_call: .

cdr3_aa: CASSLSWPSGGVYNEQFF
cdr3_nt: TGTGCCAGCAGCTTAAGCTGGCCTAGCGGGGGGGTTTACAATGAGCAGTTCTTC
cdr3_length: 18
j_call: TRBJ2-1
clone_size: many
v_call: TRBV7-3
d_call: TRBD2

cdr3_aa: CASSSGTVSYEQYF
cdr3_nt: TGTGCCAGTAGTAGTGGGACAGTCTCCTACGAGCAGTACTTC
cdr3_length: 14
j_call: TRBJ2-7
clone_size: many
v_call: TRBV19
d_call: TRBD1

cdr3_aa: CASSPASGGPTDTQYF
cdr3_nt: TGTGCCAGCTCACCAGCTTCAGGCGGACCCACAGATACGCAGTATTTT
cdr3_length: 16
j_call: TRBJ2-3
clone_size: many
v_call: TRBV18
d_call: .

cdr3_aa: CASSTGQDTQYF
cdr3_nt: TGTGCCAGCAGCACAGGGCAAGATACGCAGTATTTT
cdr3_length: 12
j_call: TRBJ2-3
clone_size: .
v_call: TRBV12-3/TRBV12-4
d_call: .

cdr3_aa: CASSQVTELAGFTDTQYF
cdr3_nt: TGCGCCAGCAGCCAAGTAACCGAACTAGCGGGGTTCACAGATACGCAGTATTTT
cdr3_length: 18
j_call: TRBJ2-3
clone_size: .
v_call: TRBV4-1
d_call: TRBD2

cdr3_aa: CASSLVPGGTQYF
cdr3_nt: TGCGCCAGCAGCTTGGTTCCTGGGGGGACCCAGTACTTC
cdr3_length: 13
j_call: TRBJ2-5
clone_size: .
v_call: TRBV5-1
d_call: .

cdr3_aa: CASSREPNTEAFF
cdr3_nt: TGTGCCAGCAGCAGAGAGCCGAACACTGAAGCTTTCTTT
cdr3_length: 13
j_call: TRBJ1-1
clone_size: medium-sized
v_call: TRBV12-3/TRBV12-4
d_call: .

cdr3_aa: CASSLVPDRDSNTEAFF
cdr3_nt: TGTGCCAGCAGCTTAGTCCCGGACAGGGATTCGAACACTGAAGCTTTCTTT
cdr3_length: 17
j_call: TRBJ1-1
clone_size: many
v_call: TRBV7-7
d_call: TRBD1

cdr3_aa: CASRYQGGTEAFF
cdr3_nt: TGTGCCAGCAGATACCAGGGGGGGACTGAAGCTTTCTTT
cdr3_length: 13
j_call: TRBJ1-1
clone_size: many
v_call: TRBV6-5
d_call: TRBD1

cdr3_aa: CASSLSVHKATQYF
cdr3_nt: TGTGCCAGCAGTTTATCGGTCCATAAAGCGACCCAGTACTTC
cdr3_length: 14
j_call: TRBJ2-5
clone_size: many
v_call: TRBV12-3/TRBV12-4
d_call: .

cdr3_aa: CASSPEGAGETQYF
cdr3_nt: TGTGCCAGCAGCCCGGAGGGGGCCGGGGAGACCCAGTACTTC
cdr3_length: 14
j_call: TRBJ2-5
clone_size: .
v_call: TRBV6-5
d_call: .

cdr3_aa: CASSAGGGSQYF
cdr3_nt: TGTGCCAGCAGTGCAGGGGGCGGGTCCCAGTACTTC
cdr3_length: 12
j_call: TRBJ2-5
clone_size: few
v_call: TRBV6-6
d_call: TRBD1